The present T cell receptor (beta chain) was sequenced within a study of shared clonotypes between healthy human individuals. Positive CCR7 selection of CD45RO-negative cells yielded the naive CD8 cells, and terminally differentiated effector memory CD45RA+ cells were excluded. Only a few counts were recorded for this clone. Trimming removed 2 bases at V and 4 bases at J, with 12 bases between. Per germline, CDR1 SGHVS and CDR2 FQNEAQ. The CDR3 consists of 15 residues. Profiled with immunoSEQ multiplex PCR; TCRdb holds only in-frame clones, not every one. Among about 680,000 clones listed, around 92% were seen once.

This sequence was found in a man in his thirties or forties in good health. This chain uses TRBV7-8 with TRBJ1-5; D uncertain. The material sequenced was naive CD8+ T cells sorted from blood. The CDR3 loop is CASSLLPGWNQPQHF. The CDR3 DNA reads as TGTGCCAGCAGCTTATTACCGGGATGGAATCAGCCCCAGCATTTT.